The source of this TCR beta chain is a study of beta chain features in type 1 diabetes. Study-level results: Within patients, naive, central memory and Treg TCRB repertoires seemed more similar than within healthy donors.

For this clone: Antigen specificity is unknown.

The length of the CDR3 is 14 residues. The sequenced template was cDNA made from the entire isolated RNA. Data came from immunoSEQ multiplex PCR; TCRdb stores just in-frame clones and leaves some out. The table records around 250,000 clones, about 26% of them present only once. This receptor was identified in a man aged 25-40 years in good health. V usage is TRBV21-1 and J usage is TRBJ2-1; the table's D call of TRBD2 was not tested on the DNA. TRBV21-1 is annotated as a pseudogene. Specimen: central memory CD4+ T cells from blood. CDR3 sequence reads: CASSKGPFDNEQFF. The DNA of the CDR3 is TGTGCCAGCAGCAAAGGTCCCTTCGACAATGAGCAGTTCTTC.